This TCR beta chain was sequenced for a study of shared clonotypes between healthy human individuals. General observations from the study: Investigators collected only blood, and repertoires in tissues likely differ. Enrolling few donors narrowed the genetic and exposure-history diversity that was represented.

As concerns this clone: The antigen is undetermined.

Assay: immunoSEQ multiplex PCR; the TCRdb copy retains only in-frame clones and omits some. The data show about 490,000 clones, less than 80% seen once. Healthy HIV-negative adults with no recent acute infections or vaccinations were recruited as donors. This CDR3 is 13 amino acids long. Between the trimmed V and J ends, which lost 4 bases and 6 bases, there was a span of 13 bases. Germline CDR1 and CDR2: SGHDT and YYEEEE. The sequenced sample was PBMCs. The V call is TRBV5-6, the J call TRBJ1-2; D uncertain. This TCR derives from a middle-aged woman in good health. Some clones in this sample may be carry-over from other donors' samples. This CDR3 is CASSLNIVHGYTF. The CDR3 DNA reads TGTGCCAGCAGCCTAAACATTGTCCATGGCTACACCTTC.